Following are 15 T cell receptor beta chains from one sample sequenced in a study of CD8 T cells in ankylosing spondylitis. Each CDR3 protein is one row after TCRdb ran MiXCR on the 5' RACE reads. In the table there are 200,000 to 250,000 distinct CDR3 sequences, 20% to 30% of which are singletons. Sequences were obtained from blood, either unsorted or a sorted T cell fraction (not recorded which). The receptors here all came from a male donor with ankylosing spondylitis or in good health (not recorded which).

The V and J genes are TRBV5-1 and TRBJ2-7; 10 bases are a match to TRBD2. The CDR3 has 15 residues. CDR1 SGHRS and CDR2 YFSETQ come from the germline V gene. V dropped 4 bases and J dropped 2; count of bases not matched to a gene: 6. The CDR3 protein is CASSPLAGETYEQYF. CDR3 in DNA: TGCGCCAGCAGCCCTCTAGCGGGAGAGACCTACGAGCAGTACTTC.

This clonotype was observed at least ten times. V is TRBV15 and J is TRBJ1-5, with D hard to call. CDR3 size: 14 residues. CDR1 LNHNV and CDR2 YYDKDF come from the germline V gene (reference sequence). V gave up 1 base and J gave up 5 bases, with 9 bases separating them. CDR3 in amino acids: CATSRVSGHQPQHF. CDR3 sequence (DNA): TGTGCCACCAGCAGAGTTTCCGGGCATCAGCCCCAGCATTTT.

J is TRBJ2-7 and V is TRBV11-2; 8 nucleotides line up with TRBD1. V lost 5 bases, J lost 5 bases, and 14 bases stayed unmatched. CDR3 length equals 16 residues. In germline, CDR1 is SGHAT, CDR2 FQNNGV. CDR3 residues: CASSKGQGMTLNEQYF. The CDR3 nucleotides read TGTGCCAGCAGCAAAGGACAGGGAATGACATTAAACGAGCAGTACTTC.

This clonotype has only a few counts. The chain combines TRBV29-1 with TRBJ2-6; D is unresolved. CDR1 and CDR2 (germline): SQVTM, ANQGSEA. V dropped 4 bases and J dropped 0 bases, with 10 bases sitting between them. CDR3 length: 15 amino acids. DNA for the CDR3: TGCAGCGTTGCTTATCAGGTCTCTGGGGCCAACGTCCTGACTTTC. It yields the protein CSVAYQVSGANVLTF.

This clonotype was recorded at least ten times. The chain has TRBV27 and TRBJ2-7; D might be TRBD1 (6 bases). The CDR3 spans 15 residues. In germline, CDR1 is MNHEY, CDR2 SMNVEV (reference sequence). The V gene lost 10 bases and the J gene lost 3 bases, with 22 bases spanning the gap. In nucleotides, the CDR3 is TGTGCCACCCGCACCTATCTTACAGGGAACTACGAGCAGTACTTC. It codes for CATRTYLTGNYEQYF.

This clonotype was counted at least ten times. V is TRBV6-4 and J is TRBJ1-1; no clear D. The germline V and J ends were trimmed by 5 bases and 3 bases, with 13 bases remaining between them. The CDR3 length is 14 residues. The V gene's germline CDR1 is MRHNA and CDR2 SNTAGT. The CDR3 spells CASSSSPGHTEAFF. The CDR3 DNA is TGTGCCAGCAGTTCCAGCCCCGGGCACACTGAAGCTTTCTTT.

This clonotype was seen many times. The V call is TRBV20-1, the J call TRBJ2-1; the match to TRBD2 covers 7 bases. The CDR3 is 17 amino acids. The germline V gene has CDR1 DFQATT and CDR2 SNEGSKA (reference sequence). Trimming took 6 bases from V and 4 from J; bases not matched to a gene: 18. The DNA of the CDR3 is TGCAGTGCACAACCTTTGTCTAGGGCGGGAGTATACAATGAGCAGTTCTTC. Translation: CSAQPLSRAGVYNEQFF.

This clonotype was counted a few times. This CDR3 is CASSVASASVYEQYF. For the CDR3, the DNA is TGTGCCAGCAGCGTAGCATCGGCTAGCGTCTACGAGCAGTACTTC. V is TRBV9 and J is TRBJ2-7; weak D call: TRBD2 (6 bases). V was shortened by 0 bases and J by 3 bases, with 13 bases between the two germline ends. Germline V CDR1 and CDR2: SGDLS, YYNGEE. The CDR3 runs to 15 residues.

The chain recombines TRBV5-1 with TRBJ2-1; D possibly corresponds to TRBD1 (6 bases). V lost 4 bases, J lost 4 bases, and 12 bases lay in between. The CDR3 consists of 14 residues. Looked up from germline, CDR1 is SGHRS and CDR2 is YFSETQ. CDR3 sequence: CASSPGQSYNEQFF. CDR3 bases: TGCGCCAGCAGCCCGGGACAAAGTTACAATGAGCAGTTCTTC.

The chain couples TRBV24-1 to TRBJ2-3; 10 positions agree with TRBD2. Trimming cost V 9 bases and J 2 bases; bases outside gene matches: 7. CDR1 KGHDR and CDR2 SFDVKD come from the germline V gene. This CDR3 is 15 amino acids long. CDR3 coding DNA: TGTGCCACCGGTGGACTAGCGGAGAACACAGATACGCAGTATTTT. Protein product: CATGGLAENTDTQYF.

CDR3 DNA: TGTGCCAGCAGCTTATGGGGACAGAATTCACCCCTCCACTTT. Amino acid sequence: CASSLWGQNSPLHF. The chain combines TRBV7-2 with TRBJ1-6; 7 bases fit TRBD1. CDR3 length equals 14 residues. V trimming: 2 bases; J trimming: 7 bases; junction bases outside the gene matches: 2. Looked up from germline, CDR1 is SGHTA and CDR2 is FQGNSA. Variable domain in full (rest from reference TRBV7-2 and TRBJ1-6): GAGVSQSPSNKVTEKGKDVELRCDPISGHTALYWYRQSLGQGLEFLIYFQGNSAPDKSGLPSDRFSAERTGGSVSTLTIQRTQQEDSAVYLCASSLWGQNSPLHFGNGTRLTVT.

This clonotype has ten or more counts. J is TRBJ1-2 and V is TRBV12-3 or TRBV12-4; D not resolved. This CDR3 has 13 amino acids. V lost 5 bases and J 1 base, leaving 8 bases between the germline ends. DNA for the CDR3: TGTGCCAGCAGTCCAACACTTAACTATGGCTACACCTTC. Its translation is CASSPTLNYGYTF.

This clonotype was picked up many times. V and J are TRBV28 and TRBJ2-1; TRBD1 agrees at 7 bases. Trimming cost V 5 bases and J 4 bases; bases outside gene matches: 5. Germline V gives CDR1 MDHEN, CDR2 SYDVKM. This CDR3 comprises 14 residues. CDR3 protein: CASSAGGPYNEQFF. CDR3 DNA: TGTGCCAGCAGTGCAGGGGGACCTTACAATGAGCAGTTCTTC.

The genes are TRBV11-3 and TRBJ2-1; 8 bases are shared with TRBD2. Losses at the gene ends were 8 bases for V and 5 bases for J; bases not matched to a gene: 5. CDR1 and CDR2 (germline): SGHNT, YENEEA. The CDR3 contains 13 residues. CDR3 bases: TGTGCCAGCTCGCGGGAGGAGGACAATGAGCAGTTCTTC. This gives the protein CASSREEDNEQFF.

The sample holds a few counts of this clonotype. This sequence joins TRBV29-1 and TRBJ2-1; D is possibly TRBD1 (6 bases). Trimming left V 4 bases short and J 5 bases short, with 21 bases between. Germline CDR1 and CDR2: SQVTM and ANQGSEA. The CDR3 is made up of 16 amino acids. CDR3 nucleotides: TGCAGCGTTGGAGGTAGGGGGATGGGCTTAGACAATGAGCAGTTCTTC. Protein sequence: CSVGGRGMGLDNEQFF.